This paragraph reports one T cell receptor beta chain. Recruits, aged 18 to 89 years, lived in 20 to 30 US areas. The sample belongs to a study of blood T cell repertoires in COVID-19. Assay used: immunoSEQ multiplex PCR; TCRdb lists only in-frame clones, some missing. The sample records 130,000 or so clones, about 86% being singletons. The germline V gene encodes CDR1 MNHEY and CDR2 SVGEGT. The length of the CDR3 is 19 residues. J was trimmed by 7 bases and V by 0 bases; bases with no gene match: 10. The V call is TRBV6-2 or TRBV6-3, the J call TRBJ2-1; 15 bases match TRBD2. This receptor was identified in a man aged 50-59 years who had recovered from COVID-19. Input material: PBMCs or T cells enriched from blood (not recorded which). CDR3 amino acids: CASSYSGTSGGFLRNEQFF. In nucleotides, the CDR3 is TGTGCCAGCAGTTACTCCGGGACTAGCGGGGGGTTTTTGCGGAATGAGCAGTTCTTC.